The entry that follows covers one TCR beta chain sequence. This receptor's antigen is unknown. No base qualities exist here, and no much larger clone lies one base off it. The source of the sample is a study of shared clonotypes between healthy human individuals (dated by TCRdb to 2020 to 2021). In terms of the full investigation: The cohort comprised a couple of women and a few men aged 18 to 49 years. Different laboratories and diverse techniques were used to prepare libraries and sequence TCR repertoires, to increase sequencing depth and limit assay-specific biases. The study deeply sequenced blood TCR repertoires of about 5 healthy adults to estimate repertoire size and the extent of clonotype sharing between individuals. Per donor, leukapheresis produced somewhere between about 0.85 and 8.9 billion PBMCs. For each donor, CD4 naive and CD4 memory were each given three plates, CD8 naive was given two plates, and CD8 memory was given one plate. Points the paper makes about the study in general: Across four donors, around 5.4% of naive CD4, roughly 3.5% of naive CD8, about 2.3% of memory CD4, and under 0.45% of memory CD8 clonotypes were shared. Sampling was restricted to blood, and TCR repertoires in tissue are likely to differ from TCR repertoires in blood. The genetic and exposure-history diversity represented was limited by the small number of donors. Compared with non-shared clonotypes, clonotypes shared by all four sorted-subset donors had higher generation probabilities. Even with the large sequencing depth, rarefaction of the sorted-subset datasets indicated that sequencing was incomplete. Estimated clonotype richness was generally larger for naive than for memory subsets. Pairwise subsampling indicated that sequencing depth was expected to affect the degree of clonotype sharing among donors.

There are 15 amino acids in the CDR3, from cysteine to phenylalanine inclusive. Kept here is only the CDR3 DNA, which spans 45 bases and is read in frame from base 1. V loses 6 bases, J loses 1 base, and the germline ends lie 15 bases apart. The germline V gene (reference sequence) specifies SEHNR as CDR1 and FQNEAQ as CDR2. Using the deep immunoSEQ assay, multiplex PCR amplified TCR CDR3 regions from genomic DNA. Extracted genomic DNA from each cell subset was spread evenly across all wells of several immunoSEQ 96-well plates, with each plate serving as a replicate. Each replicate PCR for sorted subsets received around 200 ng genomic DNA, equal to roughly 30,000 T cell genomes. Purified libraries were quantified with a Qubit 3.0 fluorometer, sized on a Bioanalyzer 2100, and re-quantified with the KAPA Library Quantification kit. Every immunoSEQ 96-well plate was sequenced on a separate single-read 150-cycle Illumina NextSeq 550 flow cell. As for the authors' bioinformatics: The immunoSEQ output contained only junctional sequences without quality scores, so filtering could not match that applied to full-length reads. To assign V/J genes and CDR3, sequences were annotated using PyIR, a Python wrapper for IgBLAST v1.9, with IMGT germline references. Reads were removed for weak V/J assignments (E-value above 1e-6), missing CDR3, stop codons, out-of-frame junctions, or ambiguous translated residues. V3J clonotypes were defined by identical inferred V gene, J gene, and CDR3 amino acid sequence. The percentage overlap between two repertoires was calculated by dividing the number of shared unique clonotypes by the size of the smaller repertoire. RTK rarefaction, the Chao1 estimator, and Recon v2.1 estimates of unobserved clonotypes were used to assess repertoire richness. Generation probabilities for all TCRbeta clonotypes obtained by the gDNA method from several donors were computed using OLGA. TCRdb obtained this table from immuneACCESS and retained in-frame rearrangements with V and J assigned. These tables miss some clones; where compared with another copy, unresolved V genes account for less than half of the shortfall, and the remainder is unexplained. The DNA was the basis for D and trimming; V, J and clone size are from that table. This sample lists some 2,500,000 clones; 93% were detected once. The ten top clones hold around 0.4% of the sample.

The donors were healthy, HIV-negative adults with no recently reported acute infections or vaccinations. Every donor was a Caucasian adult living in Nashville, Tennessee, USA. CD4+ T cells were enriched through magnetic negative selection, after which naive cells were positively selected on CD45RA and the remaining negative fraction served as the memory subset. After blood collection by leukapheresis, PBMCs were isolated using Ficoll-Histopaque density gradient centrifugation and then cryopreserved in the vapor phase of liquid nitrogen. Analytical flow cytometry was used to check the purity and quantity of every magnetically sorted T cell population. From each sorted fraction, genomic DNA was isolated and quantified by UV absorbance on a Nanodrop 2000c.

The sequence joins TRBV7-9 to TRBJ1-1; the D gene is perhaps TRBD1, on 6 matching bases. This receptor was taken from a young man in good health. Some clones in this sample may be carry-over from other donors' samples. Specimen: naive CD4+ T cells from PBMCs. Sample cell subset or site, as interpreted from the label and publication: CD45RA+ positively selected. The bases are TGTGCCAGCAGTTTTAACGGACAGTCGAACACTGAAGCTTTCTTT. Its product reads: CASSFNGQSNTEAFF.